The 11 T cell receptor beta chains listed next were all sequenced from one sample in a study of CD8+ T cells in alopecia areata. The sequencing template was cDNA reverse transcribed from extracted RNA. The data were produced by immunoSEQ multiplex PCR, yet TCRdb's version contains in-frame clones alone and is incomplete. Among over 8,500 clones listed, approximately 70% were seen once. Sampling of alopecia areata patients yielded lesional scalp punch biopsies as well as peripheral blood. Sequenced material: skin. The source is a human donor with alopecia areata.

The CDR3 DNA sequence: TGTGCCAGCAGGCCCCCGGCAGGCACAGATACGCAGTATTTT. It translates to CASRPPAGTDTQYF. The J gene is TRBJ2-3, the V gene TRBV6-5; D is uncertain. The germline CDR1 and CDR2 sequences are MNHEY and SVGAGI. The CDR3 is 14 amino acids. Trimming took 6 bases from V and 1 from J, leaving 11 bases between them.

V usage is TRBV2 and J usage is TRBJ2-7, with D perhaps being TRBD1 or TRBD2 (5 bases each). The CDR3 totals 11 residues. Germline V gene lookup returns CDR1 SNHLY and CDR2 FYNNEI. V shed 8 bases and J shed 4 bases, with 9 bases lying between them. The CDR3 loop is CASQEGYEQYF. Here the CDR3 DNA reads TGTGCCAGCCAAGAGGGGTACGAGCAGTACTTC.

The chain uses TRBV9 and TRBJ1-1; D gene ambiguous. The CDR3 consists of 15 residues. Looked up from germline, CDR1 is SGDLS and CDR2 is YYNGEE. Trimming pared 0 bases from V and 2 bases from J, leaving 11 bases between. CDR3 amino acids: CASSVDDITNTEAFF. CDR3 nucleotide sequence: TGTGCCAGCAGCGTAGACGACATAACTAACACTGAAGCTTTCTTT.

The chain carries TRBV30 and TRBJ1-5; D gene unclear. This CDR3 contains 18 residues. Germline assignment: CDR1 GTSNPN and CDR2 SVGIG (reference sequence). V shed 0 bases and J shed 6 bases, with 24 bases lying between them. The CDR3 loop is CAWSVFSPGFKMGQPQHF. CDR3 sequence (DNA): TGTGCCTGGAGTGTATTTTCGCCAGGCTTCAAAATGGGTCAGCCCCAGCATTTT.

V usage is TRBV15 and J usage is TRBJ2-5; maybe TRBD1 (8 bases). CDR1 and CDR2 (germline): LNHNV, YYDKDF (reference sequence). Trimming removed 2 bases from V and 5 bases from J, with 30 bases in between. The CDR3 covers 20 residues. The CDR3 protein is CATSRTSLKQGGFGRETQYF. DNA for the CDR3: TGTGCCACCAGCAGAACGTCCCTAAAACAGGGGGGGTTCGGTCGGGAGACCCAGTACTTC.

This clone came up a few times. The genes are TRBV7-8 and TRBJ2-4; D is unresolved. Germline CDR1 is SGHVS and CDR2 is FQNEAQ. Trimming removed 0 bases from V and 9 bases from J, with 12 bases in between. The CDR3 extends over 14 amino acids. The CDR3 loop reads CASSLAPEFSIQYF. The CDR3, as DNA: TGTGCCAGCAGCTTAGCGCCCGAGTTCTCCATTCAGTACTTC.

This chain joins TRBV6-1 and TRBJ1-2, with 7 bases fitting TRBD1. The V gene end was trimmed by 3 bases and the J gene end by 5 bases; junction bases not matched to a gene: 12. From germline, CDR1 is MNHNS and CDR2 SASEGT. The CDR3 spans 16 residues. The chain's CDR3 is CASSEGQHILLYGYTF. The CDR3, as DNA: TGTGCCAGCAGTGAGGGACAGCACATATTATTATATGGCTACACCTTC.

The chain employs TRBV4-2 and TRBJ1-1; D not certain. The CDR3 is made up of 11 amino acids. V gave up 0 bases and J gave up 11 bases, with 7 bases separating them. CDR1 LGHNA and CDR2 YNFKEQ come from the germline V gene. This CDR3 reads CASSQDRQAFF. CDR3 in DNA: TGTGCCAGCAGCCAAGACCGGCAGGCTTTCTTT.

The gene calls are TRBV10-3 and TRBJ1-1; D is ambiguous. Trimming cost V 10 bases and J 3 bases, with 15 bases left between them. Germline V gene sequence: CDR1 ENHRY, CDR2 SYGVKD. The CDR3 consists of 13 residues. This CDR3 is CATQRMRDTEAFF. In nucleotides, the CDR3 is TGTGCCACCCAACGGATGCGGGACACTGAAGCTTTCTTT.

This clone was picked up a small number of times. V and J are TRBV28 and TRBJ2-7; D possibly uses TRBD1 or TRBD2 (5 bases each). The CDR3 has 15 amino acids. Germline V gene data show CDR1 as MDHEN and CDR2 as SYDVKM. V lost 6 bases and J 3 bases, leaving 18 bases between the germline ends. The CDR3 reads CASSSIGDGIYEQYF. CDR3 coding DNA: TGTGCCAGCAGCTCCATCGGGGACGGGATCTACGAGCAGTACTTC.

The rearrangement joins TRBV5-1 to TRBJ2-3; D ambiguous. Trimming took 0 bases from V and 1 from J, leaving 12 bases between them. CDR1 and CDR2 (germline): SGHRS, YFSETQ. The CDR3 has 16 residues. CDR3 nucleotide sequence: TGCGCCAGCAGCTTGGGGCAGGCATCTGGCACAGATACGCAGTATTTT. It encodes CASSLGQASGTDTQYF.